These T cell receptor beta chains were read from a single sample in a study of T cell responses to AZD1222 COVID-19 vaccine. Clones were sequenced by immunoSEQ multiplex PCR, and TCRdb holds only the in-frame ones, with some missing. The sample contains about 83,000 clones, roughly 88% of which appear only once. The specimen comprised peripheral blood, sampled on day 0 of MenACWY control vaccination. The receptors come from an adult in good health. The CDR3 runs from the conserved cysteine through the conserved F or W. D genes are given only for firm matches. Not all rows give a size; the values are once, few, many and, for expanded clones, a class.

TRBJ2-5 | TRBV6-5 | . | . | TGTGCCAGCAGTAAGGGGGTAGGACAAGAGACCCAGTACTTC | CASSKGVGQETQYF
TRBJ2-1 | TRBV11-3 | . | . | TGTGCCAGCAGCCCCGGGACCTCCGGGGCTGAGCAGTTCTTC | CASSPGTSGAEQFF
TRBJ2-7 | TRBV9 | . | . | TGTGCCAGCAGCGTAGAGGACGGATTCTACGAGCAGTACTTC | CASSVEDGFYEQYF
TRBJ1-2 | TRBV6-5 | . | TRBD1 | TGTGCCAGCAGCTCCAGGGGGCTTTTTTTTGGCTACACCTTC | CASSSRGLFFGYTF
TRBJ2-6 | TRBV28 | . | . | TGTGCCAGCAATCAGGGCGGTGGGGCCAACGTCCTGACTTTC | CASNQGGGANVLTF
TRBJ2-1 | TRBV5-1 | . | TRBD2 | TGCGCCAGCAGCGTCCCACTAGCGGATAATGAGCAGTTCTTC | CASSVPLADNEQFF
TRBJ1-5 | TRBV28 | . | . | TGTGCCAGCAGTCGCTACAGGGATGGCAATCAGCCCCAGCATTTT | CASSRYRDGNQPQHF
TRBJ1-6 | TRBV28 | . | TRBD1 | TGTGCCAGCAGGCCCCCGGGACAGGGAAATTCACCCCTCCACTTT | CASRPPGQGNSPLHF
TRBJ2-2 | TRBV28 | . | . | TGTGCCAGCAGCTCCGGACAGCACGCGAACACCGGGGAGCTGTTTTTT | CASSSGQHANTGELFF
TRBJ2-1 | TRBV7-2 | . | . | TGTGCCAGCAGCTTAGTCAGGGCCACCTACAATGAGCAGTTCTTC | CASSLVRATYNEQFF
TRBJ2-1 | TRBV30 | . | . | TGTGCCTGGAGTGTACGGAGGCACTACAATGAGCAGTTCTTC | CAWSVRRHYNEQFF
TRBJ1-2 | TRBV27 | . | . | TGTGCCAGCAGTCCCACGGACATTGCTGGCTACACCTTC | CASSPTDIAGYTF
TRBJ1-4 | TRBV11-2 | once | . | TGTGCCAGCCATCGGGGTAATGAAAAACTGTTTTTT | CASHRGNEKLFF
TRBJ1-1 | TRBV29-1 | once | TRBD1 | TGCAGCGTCATCAGGGGGTTTGGTGAAGCTTTCTTT | CSVIRGFGEAFF
TRBJ2-1 | TRBV11-3 | . | TRBD2 | TGTGCCAGCAGCGCCGTAGCGGGTGGGGACAATGAGCAGTTCTTC | CASSAVAGGDNEQFF
TRBJ2-3 | TRBV9 | . | . | TGTGCCAGCAGCGGGACTCCAACTAGCACAGATACGCAGTATTTT | CASSGTPTSTDTQYF
TRBJ1-4 | TRBV4-2 | . | . | TGTGCCAGCAGCCAAAGTTCTTGGGCATCGGGTGAAAAACTGTTTTTT | CASSQSSWASGEKLFF
TRBJ1-4 | TRBV2 | . | . | TGTGCCAGCAGTGGGACAGCCTTCCGACTGTTTTTT | CASSGTAFRLFF
TRBJ1-2 | TRBV24-1 | . | TRBD1 | TGTGCCACCAGTGGTTTTGACAGGGTCGACGGCTACACCTTC | CATSGFDRVDGYTF
TRBJ1-1 | TRBV9 | . | . | TGTGCCAGCAGCGTAGGATCAGGTCGAGGGGCCACTGAAGCTTTCTTT | CASSVGSGRGATEAFF
TRBJ2-3 | TRBV7-3 | . | TRBD2 | TGTGCCAGCAGCCCCATAGCGGGAGCTCCCGATACGCAGTATTTT | CASSPIAGAPDTQYF
TRBJ1-2 | TRBV9 | . | . | TGTGCCAGCAGCGACGGACAGTCCCGCTACACCTTC | CASSDGQSRYTF
TRBJ1-6 | TRBV9 | . | TRBD1 | TGTGCCAGCAGCACCGACAGGGCTAATAATTCACCCCTCCACTTT | CASSTDRANNSPLHF
TRBJ1-1 | TRBV6-5 | . | . | TGTGCCAGCATAAGGGGGAGAGACACTGAAGCTTTCTTT | CASIRGRDTEAFF
TRBJ2-1 | TRBV6-2/TRBV6-3 | . | . | TGTGCCAGCAGTTCGCCCACAACCTACAATGAGCAGTTCTTC | CASSSPTTYNEQFF
TRBJ2-7 | TRBV13 | . | . | TGTGCCAGCAGCTCCACCCGCCGGGGGGCGGGGGCGAATTACGAGCAGTACTTC | CASSSTRRGAGANYEQYF
TRBJ1-3 | TRBV7-3 | . | . | TGTGCCAGCAGCTTAGGGACCGATGGAAACACCATATATTTT | CASSLGTDGNTIYF
TRBJ1-3 | TRBV6-5 | . | . | TGTGCCAGCAGTTACGACGGGAATCTCCCTGGAAACACCATATATTTT | CASSYDGNLPGNTIYF
TRBJ2-7 | TRBV27 | . | TRBD2 | TGTGCCAGCAGCGGGTCTAGCGGGAGGTTTGCCTACGAGCAGTACTTC | CASSGSSGRFAYEQYF
TRBJ1-5 | TRBV6-2/TRBV6-3 | . | . | TGTGCCAGCAGTTATTCGGCCAACCCTAATCAGCCCCAGCATTTT | CASSYSANPNQPQHF
TRBJ2-7 | TRBV6-5 | . | . | TGTGCCAGCAGAACACCCTACGAGCAGTACTTC | CASRTPYEQYF
TRBJ2-1 | TRBV3-1/TRBV3-2 | . | . | TGTGCCAGCAGCCAATGGAATCAATGGTTCTTC | CASSQWNQWFF
TRBJ1-1 | TRBV5-6 | once | . | TGTGCCAGCAGCTTGTGGGTTTTAGGGCACAGGGCGTCAAACACTGAAGCTTTCTTT | CASSLWVLGHRASNTEAFF
TRBJ2-1 | TRBV20-1 | . | . | TGCAGCGGAGAAGAGGCTGGGGAGCAGTTCTTC | CSGEEAGEQFF
TRBJ2-1 | TRBV3-1/TRBV3-2 | . | TRBD1 | TGTGCCAGCAGCCAAGATCCGGGACAGGCCCGTGAGCAGTTCTTC | CASSQDPGQAREQFF
TRBJ2-3 | TRBV6-1 | . | . | TGTGCCAGCAGTGAACTATGGCGGGGCACAGATACGCAGTATTTT | CASSELWRGTDTQYF
TRBJ1-5 | TRBV5-5 | . | . | TGTGCCAGCAGCCCGGACAGAAATCAGCCCCAGCATTTT | CASSPDRNQPQHF
TRBJ2-4 | TRBV27 | . | . | TGTGCCAGCAGCCGGGACCTGACGAACATTCAGTACTTC | CASSRDLTNIQYF
TRBJ2-2 | TRBV10-3 | . | TRBD1 | TGTGCCATCAGTGAGTCCGACAGGGATGCGAACACCGGGGAGCTGTTTTTT | CAISESDRDANTGELFF
TRBJ2-1 | TRBV9 | . | . | TGTGCCAGCAGCGTAGTGGCCTCCACCTACAATGAGCAGTTCTTC | CASSVVASTYNEQFF
TRBJ2-3 | TRBV28 | . | TRBD2 | TGTGCCAGCAGTTTGAGTCGGGGGGACACAGATACGCAGTATTTT | CASSLSRGDTDTQYF
TRBJ1-6 | TRBV27 | . | . | TGTGCCAGCAGTTCCGACAGCTCCTATAATTCACCCCTCCACTTT | CASSSDSSYNSPLHF
TRBJ2-7 | TRBV6-5 | . | TRBD2 | TGTGCCAGCAGTTGGTCGGCGGGAGGGCCCTACGAGCAGTACTTC | CASSWSAGGPYEQYF
TRBJ2-7 | TRBV2 | once | TRBD1 | TGTGCCAGCACGAAAACGGGACAGCCAAACTACGAGCAGTACTTC | CASTKTGQPNYEQYF
TRBJ1-5 | TRBV18 | . | . | TGTGCCAGCTCACCATCGGGGCAGCCCCAGCATTTT | CASSPSGQPQHF
TRBJ2-7 | TRBV4-2 | . | . | TGTGCCAGCAGCTTGGGGGGTAGCGGAGGAGGCCGGACCTACGAGCAGTACTTC | CASSLGGSGGGRTYEQYF